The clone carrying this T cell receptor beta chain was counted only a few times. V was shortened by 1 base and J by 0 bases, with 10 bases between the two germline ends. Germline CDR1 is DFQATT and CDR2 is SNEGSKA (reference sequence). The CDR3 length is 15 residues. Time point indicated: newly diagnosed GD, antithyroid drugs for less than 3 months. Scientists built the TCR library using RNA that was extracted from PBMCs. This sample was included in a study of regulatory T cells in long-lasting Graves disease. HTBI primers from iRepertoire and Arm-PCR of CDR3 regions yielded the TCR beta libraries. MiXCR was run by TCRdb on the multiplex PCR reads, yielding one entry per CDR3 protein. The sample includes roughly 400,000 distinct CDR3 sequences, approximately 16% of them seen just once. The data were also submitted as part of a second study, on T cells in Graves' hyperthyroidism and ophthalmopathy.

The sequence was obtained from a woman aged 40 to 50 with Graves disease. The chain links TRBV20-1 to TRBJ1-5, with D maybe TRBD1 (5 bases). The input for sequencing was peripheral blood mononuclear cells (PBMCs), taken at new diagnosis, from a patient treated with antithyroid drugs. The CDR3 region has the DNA TGCAGTGCTAGAGTTGGGGACGTTAGCAATCAGCCCCAGCATTTT. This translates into CSARVGDVSNQPQHF.